Each of the 20 T cell receptor beta chains below was sequenced from the same sample in a study of blood T cell dynamics during melanoma immunotherapy. Time point specified: pre-treatment baseline. The protocol was immunoSEQ multiplex PCR, while the TCRdb copy is restricted to in-frame clones and leaves out a portion. Among fewer than 7,500 clones, roughly 87% were seen once, and the ten largest hold roughly 3.3%. The starting material was blood, obtained from a patient treated with checkpoint blockade. These receptors came from a human donor with melanoma.

The rearrangement links TRBV5-8 to TRBJ2-5; no firm D call. V was pared by 2 bases and J by 5 bases, with 7 bases between. There are 12 residues in the CDR3. The V gene's germline CDR1 is SGHTS and CDR2 YDEGEE. This CDR3 is CASSFPLETQYF. In nucleotides, the CDR3 is TGTGCCAGCAGCTTTCCGTTGGAGACCCAGTACTTC. Full variable domain (outside the CDR3, taken from reference TRBV5-8 and TRBJ2-5): EAGVTQSPTHLIKTRGQQATLRCSPISGHTSVYWYQQALGLGLQFLLWYDEGEERNRGNFPPRFSGRQFPNYSSELNVNALELEDSALYLCASSFPLETQYFGPGTRLLVL.

This clone showed up just once. The V call is TRBV6-5, the J call TRBJ2-7; D not resolved. The CDR3 consists of 15 residues. With 2 bases removed from V and 0 bases from J, the gap between germline ends came to 11 bases. Germline V lookup: CDR1 MNHEY, CDR2 SVGAGI. The CDR3: CASSYRQDYSYEQYF. Here the CDR3 DNA reads TGTGCCAGCAGTTACAGGCAGGATTACTCCTACGAGCAGTACTTC.

The J gene is TRBJ1-6, the V gene TRBV27, with D possibly being TRBD1 (5 bases). Between the trimmed V and J ends, which lost 6 bases and 7 bases, there was a span of 13 bases. This CDR3 is built from 14 residues. Germline CDR1 MNHEY, CDR2 SMNVEV (reference sequence). In nucleotides, the CDR3 is TGTGCCAGCAGACTCTCTCGACAGAATTCACCCCTCCACTTT. Amino acid sequence: CASRLSRQNSPLHF.

V usage is TRBV6-6 and J usage is TRBJ1-1, with TRBD1 identical over 8 bases. Germline values: CDR1 MNHNY, CDR2 SVGAGI (reference sequence). Trimming at V came to 0 bases and at J to 3 bases, leaving 3 bases not matched to a gene. This CDR3 is built from 15 residues. The CDR3 bases are TGTGCCAGCAGTTACTCCCAGGGGGCGTACACTGAAGCTTTCTTT. Residues: CASSYSQGAYTEAFF.

The gene calls are TRBV4-2 and TRBJ2-7, with D perhaps TRBD1 (5 bases). This CDR3 has 17 amino acids. The germline V gene encodes CDR1 LGHNA and CDR2 YNFKEQ. Trimming left V 0 bases short and J 1 base short, with 16 bases between. The CDR3 DNA sequence: TGTGCCAGCAGCCAAGATACAGGCATTACTTTTTCCTACGAGCAGTACTTC. Protein: CASSQDTGITFSYEQYF.

This clone showed up just once. The rearrangement uses TRBV5-1 and TRBJ1-3; TRBD1 aligns across 9 bases. V shed 3 bases and J 0 bases; nucleotides not matched to a gene: 4. Germline loops: CDR1 SGHRS, CDR2 YFSETQ. The CDR3 contains 16 residues. CDR3 region: CASSWTTGGSGNTIYF. The DNA for the CDR3 is TGCGCCAGCAGCTGGACGACAGGGGGCTCTGGAAACACCATATATTTT.

V is TRBV9 and J is TRBJ2-2; a weak D match, TRBD2 (6 bases). CDR3 length equals 16 residues. CDR1 is SGDLS, CDR2 YYNGEE, per germline. The germline V and J ends were trimmed by 0 bases and 4 bases, with 13 bases remaining between them. The CDR3 spells CASSVASGVATGELFF. The DNA for the CDR3 is TGTGCCAGCAGCGTAGCTTCGGGGGTCGCCACCGGGGAGCTGTTTTTT.

V is TRBV5-1 and J is TRBJ2-2, with 9 bases identical to TRBD1. Germline CDR1 is SGHRS and CDR2 is YFSETQ. This CDR3 comprises 14 residues. Trimming cost V 5 bases and J 6 bases; bases outside gene matches: 5. The CDR3 loop reads CASSEQGAAGELFF. CDR3 bases: TGCGCCAGCAGTGAACAGGGGGCCGCCGGGGAGCTGTTTTTT.

This chain links TRBV19 with TRBJ2-7; 7 nucleotides agree with TRBD1. V shed 2 bases and J 0 bases; nucleotides not matched to a gene: 4. Germline V gives CDR1 LNHDA, CDR2 SQIVND (reference sequence). The CDR3 covers 15 residues. This CDR3 reads CASSIRQGNSYEQYF. Here the CDR3 DNA reads TGTGCCAGTAGTATAAGACAGGGAAACTCCTACGAGCAGTACTTC. The variable domain in full, completed from reference TRBV19 and TRBJ2-7, reads DGGITQSPKYLFRKEGQNVTLSCEQNLNHDAMYWYRQDPGQGLRLIYYSQIVNDFQKGDIAEGYSVSREKKESFPLTVTSAQKNPTAFYLCASSIRQGNSYEQYFGPGTRLTVT.

The chain links TRBV6-4 to TRBJ2-1; tentative D call: TRBD1 (6 bases). Per germline, CDR1 MRHNA and CDR2 SNTAGT. The V and J ends lost 10 bases and 8 bases respectively, with 21 bases between them. The CDR3 covers 14 residues. CDR3 bases: TGTGCCACTCACCGAGGGGGAGAGACGGATGAGCAGTTCTTC. It yields the protein CATHRGGETDEQFF.

The CDR3 protein is CASRDTGTGSYEQYF. DNA of the CDR3: TGTGCCAGCAGAGATACCGGGACAGGGTCCTACGAGCAGTACTTC. This chain uses TRBV2 with TRBJ2-7; 9 nucleotides align to TRBD1. Germline lookup yields CDR1 SNHLY and CDR2 FYNNEI. The CDR3 sequence is 15 residues long. Losses at the gene ends were 6 bases for V and 1 base for J; bases not matched to a gene: 7.

The chain couples TRBV6-1 to TRBJ1-4; D unresolved. Trimming took off 5 bases at V and 5 bases at J, with 12 bases between the two ends. Per the germline V gene, CDR1 is MNHNS and CDR2 is SASEGT. The CDR3 totals 14 residues. The CDR3 region is CASSLDGLNEKLFF. The CDR3 DNA reads as TGTGCCAGCAGTCTGGACGGACTGAATGAAAAACTGTTTTTT.

V and J are TRBV19 and TRBJ2-1, with TRBD2 identical over 11 bases. J lost 0 bases, V lost 4 bases, and 5 bases had no gene match. Germline values: CDR1 LNHDA, CDR2 SQIVND (reference sequence). CDR3 length: 17 amino acids. CDR3 DNA: TGTGCCAGTAGTACCTCTAGCGGGAGGAGCTCCTACAATGAGCAGTTCTTC. This encodes CASSTSSGRSSYNEQFF.

The V and J genes are TRBV7-2 and TRBJ1-5; TRBD1 might be the D (5 bases). The CDR3 is made up of 19 amino acids. Trimming removed 0 bases at V and 6 bases at J, with 24 bases between. CDR1 SGHTA and CDR2 FQGNSA come from the germline V gene. Written as DNA, the CDR3 is TGTGCCAGCAGCTTAGCACCAGTTGGGACCGGGGGAAGTACTCAGCCCCAGCATTTT. As protein: CASSLAPVGTGGSTQPQHF.

The chain has TRBV15 and TRBJ2-1; 9 nucleotides align to TRBD1. The junction had 5 bases not matched to a gene; V was cut back by 8 bases and J by 6 bases. CDR3 length: 13 amino acids. CDR1 and CDR2 (germline): LNHNV, YYDKDF (reference sequence). The CDR3 sequence is CATGTGRANEQFF. CDR3 sequence (DNA): TGTGCCACCGGGACAGGGCGTGCCAATGAGCAGTTCTTC.

V and J are TRBV2 and TRBJ1-4, with a possible D match to TRBD1 (5 bases). Germline loops: CDR1 SNHLY, CDR2 FYNNEI. The CDR3 length is 18 residues. V was trimmed by 4 bases and J by 8 bases, leaving 26 bases between them. The CDR3 loop is CASSGFFTAGGVGEKLFF. The CDR3 bases are TGTGCCAGCAGTGGGTTTTTCACGGCGGGGGGGGTTGGCGAAAAACTGTTTTTT.

This rearrangement joins TRBV20-1 to TRBJ2-5; unclear D gene. Germline V lookup: CDR1 DFQATT, CDR2 SNEGSKA (reference sequence). The ends were cut back, 1 base at V and 5 bases at J, with 5 bases in the middle. CDR3 length equals 11 residues. DNA for the CDR3: TGCAGTGCTAGAGTCCGGGAGACCCAGTACTTC. The encoded protein is CSARVRETQYF.

The chain uses TRBV7-2 and TRBJ2-4, with D uncertain. Deletions cut 3 bases from V and 0 bases from J, with 6 bases between. The CDR3 consists of 14 residues. The germline CDR1 and CDR2 sequences are SGHTA and FQGNSA. The CDR3 DNA sequence: TGTGCCAGCAGCTTGAATCTAGCCAAAAACATTCAGTACTTC. Protein: CASSLNLAKNIQYF.

This clone was recorded only once. One junction end does not reproduce the germline sequence, and a read error may be involved. The J gene is TRBJ2-2, the V gene TRBV4-2; TRBD2 matches at 7 bases. The germline CDR1 and CDR2 sequences are LGHNA and YNFKEQ. CDR3 length: 14 amino acids. CDR3 DNA: TGTGCCAGCAGCCAAGGGGTAACCACGGGGGGGCTGTTTTTT. Its protein product is CASSQGVTTGGLFF.

V is TRBV5-4 and J is TRBJ2-1, with 8 bases fitting TRBD2. Germline CDR1 reads SGHNT; CDR2 reads YYREEE (reference sequence). V lost 0 bases, J lost 2 bases, and 1 base stayed unmatched. This CDR3 has 15 residues. This CDR3 reads CASSLDGRAYNEQFF. DNA of the CDR3: TGTGCCAGCAGCTTGGACGGGAGGGCCTACAATGAGCAGTTCTTC.